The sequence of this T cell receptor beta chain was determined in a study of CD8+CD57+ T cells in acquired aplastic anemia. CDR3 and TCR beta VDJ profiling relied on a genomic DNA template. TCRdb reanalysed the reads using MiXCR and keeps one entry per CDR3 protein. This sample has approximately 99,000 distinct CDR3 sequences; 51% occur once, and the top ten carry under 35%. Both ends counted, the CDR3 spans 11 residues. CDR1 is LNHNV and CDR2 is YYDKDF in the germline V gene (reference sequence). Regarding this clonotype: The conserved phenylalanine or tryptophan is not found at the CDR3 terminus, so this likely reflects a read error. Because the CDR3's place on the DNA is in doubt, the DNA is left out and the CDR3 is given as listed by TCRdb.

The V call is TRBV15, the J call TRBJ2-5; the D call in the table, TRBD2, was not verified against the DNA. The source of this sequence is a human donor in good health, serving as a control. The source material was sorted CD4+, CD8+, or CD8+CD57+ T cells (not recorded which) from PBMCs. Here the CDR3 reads CATSKDSRLAG.